Listed below are T cell receptor beta chains from one sample, sequenced in a study of CD8+ T cells in alopecia areata. Assay: immunoSEQ multiplex PCR; the TCRdb copy retains only in-frame clones and omits some. The table includes approximately 140,000 clones, roughly 44% detected once. Sequencing was performed on CD4+ T cells sorted from blood. These receptors were obtained from a human donor with alopecia areata. CDR3s include the opening cysteine and the closing phenylalanine or tryptophan. A D gene is named only where the DNA matches it firmly. A clone size is listed for some rows: how often the clone was seen (once, few, many), or a class if it is expanded.

TRBJ1-5 . TRBV30 . CAWSGAAFTQPQHF TGTGCCTGGAGTGGGGCGGCCTTTACCCAGCCCCAGCATTTT
TRBJ2-7 many TRBV7-9 TRBD1 CASSWYGTGNSHEQYF TGTGCCAGCAGCTGGTATGGGACAGGGAATTCCCACGAGCAGTACTTC
TRBJ1-2 . TRBV30 TRBD1 CAWSAGGGGYTF TGTGCCTGGAGCGCAGGGGGAGGAGGCTACACCTTC
TRBJ2-1 . TRBV4-1 TRBD2 CASSQPTSGRYNEQFF TGCGCCAGCAGCCAACCGACTAGCGGGAGGTACAATGAGCAGTTCTTC
TRBJ2-2 . TRBV6-5 . CACKTAPNTGELFF TGTGCCTGTAAGACTGCCCCGAACACCGGGGAGCTGTTTTTT
TRBJ1-5 . TRBV4-1 . CASSQLVYQPQHF TGCGCCAGCAGCCAACTTGTGTATCAGCCCCAGCATTTT
TRBJ2-7 . TRBV29-1 TRBD1 CSASRQGSYEQYF TGCAGCGCGTCGAGACAGGGTAGTTACGAGCAGTACTTC
TRBJ1-2 . TRBV29-1 . CSVVSSPNYGYTF TGCAGCGTTGTCTCCTCCCCAAACTATGGCTACACCTTC
TRBJ2-5 . TRBV15 . CATSRVPGETQYF TGTGCCACCAGCAGAGTCCCCGGAGAGACCCAGTACTTC
TRBJ1-2 . TRBV28 . CAVGGNYGYTF TGTGCCGTGGGCGGTAACTATGGCTACACCTTC
TRBJ1-1 . TRBV30 TRBD1 CAWKTGGPTEAFF TGTGCCTGGAAGACAGGGGGCCCCACTGAAGCTTTCTTT
TRBJ2-7 once TRBV30 TRBD1 CAWSRDRWAYEQYF TGTGCCTGGAGTAGGGACAGGTGGGCCTACGAGCAGTACTTC
TRBJ2-3 . TRBV5-1 . CASSGGSFTDTQYF TGCGCCAGCAGCGGCGGTTCCTTCACAGATACGCAGTATTTT
TRBJ1-2 few TRBV19 . CASTVDSYYGYTF TGTGCCAGTACCGTGGACAGCTACTATGGCTACACCTTC
TRBJ2-4 . TRBV4-1 . CASSQDFGPAKNIQYF TGCGCCAGCAGCCAAGATTTCGGACCAGCCAAAAACATTCAGTACTTC
TRBJ2-5 few TRBV7-9 . CASSPTSTLETQYF TGTGCCAGCAGCCCTACTAGTACATTAGAGACCCAGTACTTC
TRBJ2-1 few TRBV5-1 . CASSSDRSNEQFF TGCGCCAGCAGCTCCGACCGTTCCAATGAGCAGTTCTTC
TRBJ2-5 . TRBV18 . CASSPGYQETQYF TGTGCCAGCTCACCGGGATACCAAGAGACCCAGTACTTC
TRBJ2-7 . TRBV7-8 . CASSKRGDLYGHEQYF TGTGCCAGCAGCAAAAGGGGAGACTTATACGGCCACGAGCAGTACTTC
TRBJ1-1 few TRBV28 . CASINLQENMNTEAFF TGTGCCAGCATCAACCTTCAGGAGAACATGAACACTGAAGCTTTCTTT
TRBJ2-7 . TRBV28 TRBD2 CASTPASSGRDEQYF TGTGCCAGCACGCCTGCATCTAGCGGGAGGGACGAGCAGTACTTC
TRBJ1-2 few TRBV4-1 TRBD1 CASSAPGQGYGYTF TGCGCCAGCAGCGCACCGGGACAGGGGTATGGCTACACCTTC
TRBJ2-2 few TRBV7-9 TRBD1 CASSSRSTGPRELFF TGTGCCAGCAGCTCCAGATCGACAGGGCCACGGGAGCTGTTTTTT
TRBJ2-1 . TRBV2 TRBD2 CASRGGLASYNEQFF TGTGCCAGCAGAGGGGGACTAGCCTCCTACAATGAGCAGTTCTTC
TRBJ1-2 few TRBV4-1 . CASSQVETATNYGYTF TGCGCCAGCAGCCAAGTAGAGACAGCTACTAACTATGGCTACACCTTC
TRBJ1-5 . TRBV27 . CASSLNENQPQHF TGTGCCAGCAGTTTGAATGAGAATCAGCCCCAGCATTTT
TRBJ2-5 few TRBV29-1 . CSVAPSLTAQETQYF TGCAGCGTTGCCCCATCACTGACAGCCCAAGAGACCCAGTACTTC
TRBJ1-2 . TRBV28 . CASTSGRYYGYTF TGTGCCAGCACCTCCGGACGGTATTATGGCTACACCTTC
TRBJ2-1 . TRBV27 . CASSLSMTRDNEQFF TGTGCCAGCAGTTTATCGATGACTAGAGACAATGAGCAGTTCTTC
TRBJ2-2 few TRBV9 . CASSVVAGELFF TGTGCCAGCAGCGTAGTGGCCGGGGAGCTGTTTTTT
TRBJ2-6 . TRBV9 TRBD1 CASSGRTGGFSGANVLTF TGTGCCAGCAGCGGGCGGACAGGGGGCTTCTCTGGGGCCAACGTCCTGACTTTC
TRBJ1-5 . TRBV7-2 . CASSLGRGFQPQHF TGTGCCAGCAGCTTAGGACGGGGGTTTCAGCCCCAGCATTTT
TRBJ2-7 few TRBV6-6 . CASSPLARRYEQYF TGTGCCAGCAGTCCCTTGGCCCGACGCTACGAGCAGTACTTC
TRBJ1-2 . TRBV6-5 TRBD1 CASSYSGQGGYGYTF TGTGCCAGCAGTTACTCAGGACAGGGGGGCTATGGCTACACCTTC
TRBJ2-7 . TRBV29-1 TRBD2 CSVGLLAGSREQYF TGCAGCGTTGGGCTACTAGCGGGGTCTCGGGAGCAGTACTTC
TRBJ1-3 few TRBV4-1 . CASSLGSGNTIYF TGCGCCAGCAGCCTAGGCTCTGGAAACACCATATATTTT
TRBJ2-3 few TRBV5-1 TRBD2 CASSLALAGGADTQYF TGCGCCAGCAGCTTGGCGCTAGCGGGAGGTGCAGATACGCAGTATTTT
TRBJ2-7 . TRBV4-1 . CASSQGPMSSYEQYF TGCGCCAGCAGCCAAGGACCGATGAGCTCCTACGAGCAGTACTTC
TRBJ1-4 . TRBV4-1 . CASSQGTAGEKLFF TGCGCCAGCAGCCAAGGGACAGCTGGTGAAAAACTGTTTTTT
TRBJ2-6 . TRBV18 . CASSPLTAGANVLTF TGTGCCAGCTCACCACTAACAGCTGGGGCCAACGTCCTGACTTTC
TRBJ2-5 . TRBV6-5 . CASSRTRTGETQYF TGTGCCAGCAGCAGAACTAGGACGGGAGAGACCCAGTACTTC
TRBJ2-5 . TRBV7-3 . CASSFLPGETQYF TGTGCCAGCAGCTTTCTGCCGGGGGAGACCCAGTACTTC
TRBJ1-2 few TRBV9 TRBD1 CASKKTGDLYGYTF TGTGCCAGCAAAAAGACAGGGGACCTCTATGGCTACACCTTC
TRBJ2-7 . TRBV30 . CAWKGLAPNEQYF TGTGCCTGGAAGGGGCTAGCTCCCAACGAGCAGTACTTC
TRBJ2-5 . TRBV6-5 . CASSYWNGVETQYF TGTGCCAGCAGTTACTGGAACGGAGTAGAGACCCAGTACTTC
TRBJ2-1 few TRBV18 . CASSPPSVYNEQFF TGTGCCAGCTCACCACCAAGTGTGTACAATGAGCAGTTCTTC
TRBJ1-2 . TRBV5-1 . CASSPGDGYTF TGCGCCAGCAGCCCCGGAGATGGCTACACCTTC
TRBJ1-1 . TRBV2 . CASSVSGAGTEAFF TGTGCCAGCAGTGTCTCGGGGGCAGGCACTGAAGCTTTCTTT
TRBJ2-1 . TRBV30 . CAWSVAGGPSDPYNEQFF TGTGCCTGGAGTGTGGCGGGCGGACCCTCTGACCCCTACAATGAGCAGTTCTTC